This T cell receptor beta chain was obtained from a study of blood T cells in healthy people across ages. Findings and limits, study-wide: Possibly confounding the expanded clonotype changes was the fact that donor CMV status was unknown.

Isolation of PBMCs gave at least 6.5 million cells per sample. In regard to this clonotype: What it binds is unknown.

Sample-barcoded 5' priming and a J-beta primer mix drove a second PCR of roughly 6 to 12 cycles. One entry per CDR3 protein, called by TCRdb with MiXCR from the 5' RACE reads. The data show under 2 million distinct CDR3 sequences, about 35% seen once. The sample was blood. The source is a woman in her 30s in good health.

CDR3 amino acids: CASSQPGLLGQAYGYTF. CDR3 nucleotides: TGTGCCAGCAGCCAGCCCGGGCTACTGGGACAGGCCTATGGCTACACCTTC. The chain joins TRBV3-1 to TRBJ1-2, with TRBD1 matching 8 bases. J was trimmed by 4 bases and V by 3 bases; bases with no gene match: 13. Germline assignment: CDR1 LGHDT and CDR2 YNNKEL (reference sequence). This CDR3 has 17 amino acids.